The clone carrying this T cell receptor (beta chain) showed up just once. What it recognizes is unknown. This table comes from immunoSEQ multiplex PCR, and its TCRdb copy is limited to in-frame clones, with some not included. The table records around 50,000 clones, about 80% of them present only once. V shed 3 bases and J shed 1 base, with 9 bases lying between them. This CDR3 is built from 14 residues. Germline assignment: CDR1 GTSNPN and CDR2 SVGIG (reference sequence). These data originate in a study of T cell responses to AZD1222 COVID-19 vaccine. Study-level findings and limits: Researchers report vaccine-associated CD4 TCRs spanning spike, with dominance at 160-218 and 743-854. The peak T cell response came first, and repertoires were sampled only after it.

The chain has TRBV30 and TRBJ2-2, with a weak D call TRBD1 (7 bases). The TCR sequence derives from an adult in good health. Sequencing used peripheral blood, obtained on day 0 of AZD1222 vaccination. CDR3 nucleotide sequence: TGTGCCTGGAGCCAGGGGGGGAACACCGGGGAGCTGTTTTTT. Translating gives CAWSQGGNTGELFF.